A single sample is the source of the 32 T cell receptor beta chains below, sequenced in a study of blood T cell repertoires in COVID-19. Clones were read by immunoSEQ multiplex PCR, and TCRdb kept only the in-frame ones, dropping some. In the table there are 250,000 to 350,000 clones, 80% to 85% of which are singletons. Input material: peripheral blood. Receptors originate from a person aged 65 to 79 with COVID-19, enrolled during active disease.

The chain uses TRBV5-1 and TRBJ1-4; 7 bases are a match to TRBD1. This CDR3 comprises 16 residues. Germline V CDR1 and CDR2: SGHRS, YFSETQ. The V and J ends lost 0 bases and 7 bases, in that order; junction bases with no gene match: 9. CDR3 bases: TGCGCCAGCAGCTTGGTGGACAGGAGGGCAGGTGAAAAACTGTTTTTT. It codes for CASSLVDRRAGEKLFF.

The genes are TRBV7-2 and TRBJ2-3, with 10 nucleotides matching TRBD2. Trimming cost V 2 bases and J 7 bases; bases outside gene matches: 12. This CDR3 spans 17 amino acids. Germline loops: CDR1 SGHTA, CDR2 FQGNSA. CDR3 sequence (DNA): TGTGCCAGCAGCTTATCGCGGCTGAGCGGGGGGGTCAATACGCAGTATTTT. This codes for CASSLSRLSGGVNTQYF.

The chain recombines TRBV5-1 with TRBJ2-7; D is unresolved. V lost 2 bases and J 1 base, leaving 4 bases between the germline ends. The CDR3 totals 12 residues. CDR1 and CDR2 from the germline V gene are SGHRS and YFSETQ. The CDR3 here is CASSFGSYEQYF. For the CDR3, the DNA is TGCGCCAGCAGCTTCGGGTCCTACGAGCAGTACTTC.

The CDR3 DNA reads as TGTGCCAGCAGTGGGGGCGCGTCCCCAGATACGCAGTATTTT. It encodes CASSGGASPDTQYF. The chain uses TRBV28 and TRBJ2-3; possibly TRBD1 for D (6 bases). The CDR3 is 14 residues long. CDR1 and CDR2 from the germline V gene are MDHEN and SYDVKM. V lost 5 bases to trimming and J lost 4 bases, with 13 bases between them.

The count of this clone is one. This sequence joins TRBV2 and TRBJ2-2; 8 bases fit TRBD1. The germline gives CDR1 SNHLY, CDR2 FYNNEI. CDR3 length equals 14 residues. The junction had 0 bases not matched to a gene; V was cut back by 6 bases and J by 0 bases. The CDR3 protein is CASRGQANTGELFF. DNA of the CDR3: TGTGCCAGCAGGGGACAGGCGAACACCGGGGAGCTGTTTTTT. Drawing the rest from reference TRBV2 and TRBJ2-2, the complete variable domain is EPEVTQTPSHQVTQMGQEVILRCVPISNHLYFYWYRQILGQKVEFLVSFYNNEISEKSEIFDDQFSVERPDGSNFTLKIRSTKLEDSAMYFCASRGQANTGELFFGEGSRLTVL.

This clone showed up many times. The rearrangement links TRBV3-1 (or the pseudogene TRBV3-2) to TRBJ1-6; tentatively, D is TRBD1 (5 bases). V gave up 4 bases and J gave up 7 bases, with 14 bases separating them. Germline V gene lookup returns CDR1 LGHDT and CDR2 YNNKEL (reference sequence). The CDR3 is 15 amino acids. CDR3 DNA: TGTGCCAGCAGCCCCGACCCGGGGGTGAATTCACCCCTCCACTTT. Translating gives CASSPDPGVNSPLHF.

V and J are TRBV20-1 and TRBJ2-2; TRBD1 might be the D (5 bases). In germline, CDR1 is DFQATT, CDR2 SNEGSKA (reference sequence). This CDR3 has 12 amino acids. Trimming left V 3 bases short and J 6 bases short, with 8 bases between. The CDR3 loop is CSASQGPGELFF. In DNA form, the CDR3 reads TGCAGTGCTAGTCAGGGCCCCGGGGAGCTGTTTTTT.

This clone was counted a few times. The chain recombines TRBV28 with TRBJ1-5; possible D gene TRBD1, 6 bases. The V gene lost 8 bases and the J gene lost 6 bases, with 14 bases spanning the gap. The CDR3 totals 13 residues. Germline CDR1 and CDR2: MDHEN and SYDVKM. CDR3: CASGGGGRQPQHF. The CDR3 bases are TGTGCCAGCGGCGGGGGGGGCCGTCAGCCCCAGCATTTT. Using reference TRBV28 and TRBJ1-5 for the parts outside the CDR3, the full variable domain is DVKVTQSSRYLVKRTGEKVFLECVQDMDHENMFWYRQDPGLGLRLIYFSYDVKMKEKGDIPEGYSVSREKKERFSLILESASTNQTSMYLCASGGGGRQPQHFGDGTRLSIL.

This clone was observed once. The chain uses TRBV6-5 and TRBJ2-7, with a weak D call TRBD1 (5 bases). Trimming removed 0 bases at V and 1 base at J, with 7 bases between. This CDR3 is 14 amino acids long. CDR1 and CDR2 from the germline V gene are MNHEY and SVGAGI. CDR3 residues: CASSYSRGSYEQYF. Here the CDR3 DNA reads TGTGCCAGCAGTTACTCAAGGGGATCCTACGAGCAGTACTTC.

The chain recombines TRBV5-1 with TRBJ2-5; TRBD1 is a possible D gene (5 bases). The CDR3 covers 13 residues. Trimming shortened V by 6 bases and J by 2 bases, and 11 bases separated the two germline ends. CDR1 SGHRS and CDR2 YFSETQ come from the germline V gene. CDR3 amino acids: CASTLDTQETQYF. DNA for the CDR3: TGCGCCAGCACTCTGGACACTCAAGAGACCCAGTACTTC.

This sequence joins TRBV7-8 and TRBJ2-3, with 9 bases aligning to TRBD2. CDR3 length equals 13 residues. Germline V gene lookup returns CDR1 SGHVS and CDR2 FQNEAQ. Unmatched junction bases numbered 0, after V lost 2 bases and J lost 6 bases. Here the CDR3 reads CASSLSGRDTQYF. The CDR3 nucleotides are TGTGCCAGCAGCTTAAGCGGGAGGGATACGCAGTATTTT.

V is TRBV18 and J is TRBJ1-1, with D unresolved. V lost 3 bases to trimming and J lost 3 bases, with 17 bases between them. The CDR3 length is 16 residues. CDR1 and CDR2 from the germline V gene are KGHSH and LQKENI. The CDR3 bases are TGTGCCAGCTCACCGACGCCGGGCGGGAGCCACACTGAAGCTTTCTTT. Translation gives CASSPTPGGSHTEAFF.

The rearrangement links TRBV7-9 to TRBJ1-5; TRBD1 is a possible D gene (6 bases). This CDR3 has 14 amino acids. Germline V gives CDR1 SEHNR, CDR2 FQNEAQ (reference sequence). Trimming took off 4 bases at V and 3 bases at J, with 10 bases between the two ends. The CDR3 loop reads CASSSGGPNQPQHF. For the CDR3, the DNA is TGTGCCAGCAGCTCCGGGGGGCCCAATCAGCCCCAGCATTTT.

The chain has TRBV7-2 and TRBJ2-5, with 9 bases that match TRBD2. V trimming: 5 bases; J trimming: 2 bases; junction bases outside the gene matches: 6. The germline V gene has CDR1 SGHTA and CDR2 FQGNSA. The length of the CDR3 is 15 residues. The CDR3 DNA sequence: TGTGCCAGCAGCCCCCTAGCGGGGCGGCAAGAGACCCAGTACTTC. Translated: CASSPLAGRQETQYF.

This CDR3 is CASSPTGTGGSGANVLTF. CDR3 bases: TGTGCCAGCAGTCCTACCGGGACAGGGGGTTCTGGGGCCAACGTCCTGACTTTC. This rearrangement joins TRBV28 to TRBJ2-6; 11 bases are a match to TRBD1. Losses at the gene ends were 5 bases for V and 1 base for J; bases not matched to a gene: 7. From germline, CDR1 is MDHEN and CDR2 SYDVKM. The CDR3 has 18 residues.

The DNA for the CDR3 is TGTGCCAGTAGTGAGGCTAACTATGGCTACACCTTC. Translating it yields CASSEANYGYTF. The chain carries TRBV19 and TRBJ1-2; D is unresolved. V lost 5 bases, J lost 0 bases, and 4 bases lay in between. This CDR3 has 12 amino acids. Germline V gene lookup returns CDR1 LNHDA and CDR2 SQIVND (reference sequence).

This chain connects TRBV5-1 to TRBJ2-2; D might be TRBD2 (5 bases). With 3 bases removed from V and 2 bases from J, the gap between germline ends came to 11 bases. The CDR3 is 15 amino acids. Germline assignment: CDR1 SGHRS and CDR2 YFSETQ. The CDR3 protein is CASSSDLPNTGELFF. CDR3 coding DNA: TGCGCCAGCAGCTCGGACTTACCAAACACCGGGGAGCTGTTTTTT.

The gene calls are TRBV9 and TRBJ2-6; possible D gene TRBD1, 6 bases. The CDR3 spans 16 residues. V was pared by 0 bases and J by 2 bases, with 9 bases between. CDR1 SGDLS and CDR2 YYNGEE come from the germline V gene. CDR3 sequence: CASSVGGGAGANVLTF. The CDR3 DNA reads TGTGCCAGCAGCGTAGGTGGGGGCGCTGGGGCCAACGTCCTGACTTTC.

The V call is TRBV30, the J call TRBJ1-2; a possible D gene is TRBD1 (5 bases). CDR1 GTSNPN and CDR2 SVGIG come from the germline V gene (reference sequence). The V gene lost 3 bases and the J gene lost 7 bases, with 12 bases spanning the gap. The CDR3 is made up of 12 amino acids. This chain's CDR3 is CAWRPTGSGYTF. Here the CDR3 DNA reads TGTGCCTGGAGACCCACAGGCTCTGGCTACACCTTC.

The chain is built from TRBV7-8 and TRBJ2-5, with TRBD2 as a possible D gene (6 bases). Looked up from germline, CDR1 is SGHVS and CDR2 is FQNEAQ. The CDR3 runs 14 residues. V lost 5 bases to trimming and J lost 5 bases, with 15 bases between them. This CDR3 is CASSHPGETETQYF. CDR3 bases: TGTGCCAGCAGCCATCCGGGGGAGACGGAGACCCAGTACTTC.

This sequence joins TRBV7-2 and TRBJ2-6, with 7 positions matching TRBD1. CDR1 and CDR2 from the germline V gene are SGHTA and FQGNSA. This CDR3 spans 15 amino acids. Trimming removed 4 bases from V and 4 bases from J; junction bases left unmatched: 4. The CDR3 is CASSSTGYGANVLTF. In nucleotides, the CDR3 is TGTGCCAGCAGCTCGACAGGGTACGGGGCCAACGTCCTGACTTTC. Combining the CDR3 with reference TRBV7-2 and TRBJ2-6 gives the whole variable domain GAGVSQSPSNKVTEKGKDVELRCDPISGHTALYWYRQSLGQGLEFLIYFQGNSAPDKSGLPSDRFSAERTGGSVSTLTIQRTQQEDSAVYLCASSSTGYGANVLTFGAGSRLTVL.

V is TRBV19 and J is TRBJ2-7, with a weak D call TRBD2 (5 bases). The CDR3 has 16 residues. V lost 5 bases to trimming and J lost 2 bases, with 19 bases between them. Per the germline V gene, CDR1 is LNHDA and CDR2 is SQIVND (reference sequence). CDR3 in DNA: TGTGCCAGTAGTCACCCCTCTAGCCGCCACACCTACGAGCAGTACTTC. It codes for CASSHPSSRHTYEQYF.

The chain uses TRBV2 and TRBJ1-4; D remains ambiguous. The CDR3 consists of 12 residues. V was shortened by 4 bases and J by 4 bases, with 4 bases between the two germline ends. Germline CDR1 SNHLY, CDR2 FYNNEI. CDR3 nucleotides: TGTGCCAGCAGTGCCGTTAATGAAAAACTGTTTTTT. This encodes CASSAVNEKLFF.

The V call is TRBV27, the J call TRBJ2-1, with 9 bases aligning to TRBD2. The CDR3 sequence is 15 residues long. CDR1 is MNHEY, CDR2 SMNVEV, per germline (reference sequence). The V gene end was trimmed by 4 bases and the J gene end by 5 bases; junction bases not matched to a gene: 6. This CDR3 reads CASSSPSGIDNEQFF. The CDR3 region has the DNA TGTGCCAGCAGTTCACCTAGCGGGATAGACAATGAGCAGTTCTTC.

The V gene is TRBV19, the J gene TRBJ1-6, with D unclear. This CDR3 contains 13 residues. V dropped 7 bases and J dropped 7 bases, with 11 bases sitting between them. Germline CDR1 reads LNHDA; CDR2 reads SQIVND (reference sequence). The CDR3 protein is CASTYSRNSPLHF. CDR3 sequence (DNA): TGTGCCAGTACTTATAGCCGGAATTCACCCCTCCACTTT.

This sequence joins TRBV11-3 and TRBJ1-1, with a possible D match to TRBD1 (5 bases). The V and J ends lost 1 base and 12 bases respectively, with 12 bases between them. CDR3 length: 12 amino acids. Per the germline V gene, CDR1 is SGHNT and CDR2 is YENEEA. CDR3 region: CASSLGAGSPFF. CDR3 sequence (DNA): TGTGCCAGCAGCTTAGGGGCAGGGTCGCCTTTCTTT.

V is TRBV4-2 and J is TRBJ2-3; TRBD1 agrees at 11 bases. Germline loops: CDR1 LGHNA, CDR2 YNFKEQ. V lost 2 bases and J lost 5; bases outside the gene matches: 3. The CDR3 totals 15 residues. CDR3 sequence reads: CASSQSGQGVDTQYF. The CDR3 DNA is TGTGCCAGCAGCCAATCGGGACAGGGGGTAGATACGCAGTATTTT.

The chain employs TRBV3-1 (or the pseudogene TRBV3-2) and TRBJ2-7; weak D call: TRBD1 (6 bases). V was shortened by 0 bases and J by 5 bases, with 20 bases between the two germline ends. Germline-derived CDR1 and CDR2 are LGHDT and YNNKEL (reference sequence). This CDR3 is built from 17 residues. CDR3 in DNA: TGTGCCAGCAGCCAAGATCAGACAGGAACCCTTTGGCACGAGCAGTACTTC. This codes for CASSQDQTGTLWHEQYF.

This clone was recorded many times. The chain employs TRBV6-6 and TRBJ2-7; D is uncertain. The germline V and J ends were trimmed by 6 bases and 1 base, with 4 bases remaining between them. The CDR3 has 11 residues. The germline CDR1 and CDR2 sequences are MNHNY and SVGAGI (reference sequence). This chain's CDR3 is CASRTSYEQYF. The CDR3 DNA sequence: TGTGCCAGCAGGACTTCCTACGAGCAGTACTTC.

The CDR3 reads CASGLASGELFF. CDR3 nucleotides: TGTGCCAGCGGACTAGCGTCCGGGGAGCTGTTTTTT. The chain uses TRBV5-6 and TRBJ2-2, with 9 bases matching TRBD2. CDR3 length: 12 amino acids. V shed 7 bases and J 6 bases; nucleotides not matched to a gene: 1. Germline CDR1 and CDR2: SGHDT and YYEEEE.

This clone was recorded a few times. The chain is built from TRBV7-9 and TRBJ1-1, with 8 bases that match TRBD1. Germline V gene sequence: CDR1 SEHNR, CDR2 FQNEAQ (reference sequence). V gave up 5 bases and J gave up 3 bases; unmatched junction bases: 5. The CDR3 length is 14 residues. The CDR3 sequence: CASSPGQVYTEAFF. The CDR3 bases are TGTGCCAGCAGCCCGGGACAGGTTTACACTGAAGCTTTCTTT.

The genes are TRBV11-3 and TRBJ2-1, with D possibly being TRBD2 (5 bases). Per germline, CDR1 SGHNT and CDR2 YENEEA. CDR3 length: 14 amino acids. V lost 0 bases and J lost 8, with 11 bases in between. DNA of the CDR3: TGTGCCAGCAGCTTAGAGGCTAGCCGTCATGAGCAGTTCTTC. It codes for CASSLEASRHEQFF.